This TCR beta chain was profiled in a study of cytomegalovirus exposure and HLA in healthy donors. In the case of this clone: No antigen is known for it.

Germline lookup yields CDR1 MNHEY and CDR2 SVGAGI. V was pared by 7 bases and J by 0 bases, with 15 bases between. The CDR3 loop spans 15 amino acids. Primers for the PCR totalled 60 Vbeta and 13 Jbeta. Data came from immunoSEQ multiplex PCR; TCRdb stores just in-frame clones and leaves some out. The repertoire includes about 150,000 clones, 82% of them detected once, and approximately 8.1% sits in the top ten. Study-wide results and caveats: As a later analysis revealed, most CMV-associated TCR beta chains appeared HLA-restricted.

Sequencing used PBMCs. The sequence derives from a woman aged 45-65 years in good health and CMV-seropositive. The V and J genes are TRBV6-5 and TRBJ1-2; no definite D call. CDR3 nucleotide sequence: TGTGCCAGCACCCTTCGACCGGGGACTAACTATGGCTACACCTTC. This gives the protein CASTLRPGTNYGYTF.